The 22 T cell receptor beta chains presented below share a single source sample, sequenced in a study of shared clonotypes between healthy human individuals. Assay used: immunoSEQ multiplex PCR; TCRdb lists only in-frame clones, some missing. Here the sample spans roughly 1,000,000 clones, around 78% being singletons. Sequencing input: memory CD4+ T cells from PBMCs. Subset: CD45RA-negative fraction. These receptors all stem from a man aged 18 to 29 in good health. Some clones in this sample may be carry-over from other donors' samples.

This rearrangement joins TRBV27 to TRBJ2-2, with TRBD2 identical over 16 bases. CDR1 is MNHEY and CDR2 is SMNVEV in the germline V gene (reference sequence). This CDR3 is built from 18 residues. The trim removed 9 bases at V and 4 bases at J, leaving 11 bases unmatched. CDR3 protein: CARPPGLAGGPGTGELFF. The CDR3 DNA reads TGTGCCAGACCACCGGGACTAGCGGGAGGGCCGGGCACCGGGGAGCTGTTTTTT.

The chain employs TRBV9 and TRBJ1-1; the match to TRBD1 covers 10 bases. After removal of 3 bases from V and 1 base from J, the junction contained 6 bases not matched to a gene. The CDR3 covers 16 residues. CDR1 SGDLS and CDR2 YYNGEE come from the germline V gene. In DNA form, the CDR3 reads TGTGCCAGCAGCGCCCTGACAGGGGGCGCGAACACTGAAGCTTTCTTT. It encodes CASSALTGGANTEAFF.

This clone was picked up one time. The rearrangement uses TRBV5-5 and TRBJ2-3, with TRBD2 matching 13 bases. The CDR3 consists of 18 residues. V trimming: 2 bases; J trimming: 3 bases; junction bases outside the gene matches: 9. The germline gives CDR1 SGHKS, CDR2 YYEKEE (reference sequence). CDR3 in DNA: TGTGCCAGCAGCTTTCGGGGGACTAGCGGGACCCCGACAGATACGCAGTATTTT. Its translation is CASSFRGTSGTPTDTQYF.

The CDR3 coding sequence is TGTGCCAGCAGCGTACGTTATGGCACTGAAGCTTTCTTT. This sequence encodes CASSVRYGTEAFF. This chain uses TRBV9 with TRBJ1-1; no firm D call. CDR3 length: 13 residues. Germline values: CDR1 SGDLS, CDR2 YYNGEE. Trimming pared 1 base from V and 4 bases from J, leaving 8 bases between. The full variable domain, completed using reference TRBV9 and TRBJ1-1, is DSGVTQTPKHLITATGQRVTLRCSPRSGDLSVYWYQQSLDQGLQFLIQYYNGEERAKGNILERFSAQQFPDLHSELNLSSLELGDSALYFCASSVRYGTEAFFGQGTRLTVV.

This chain links TRBV30 with TRBJ1-2; 12 bases agree with TRBD1. The CDR3 has 14 amino acids. The V gene end was trimmed by 7 bases and the J gene end by 9 bases; junction bases not matched to a gene: 12. CDR1 GTSNPN and CDR2 SVGIG come from the germline V gene (reference sequence). For the CDR3, the DNA is TGTGCCTCTAATGGGGACAGGGGGCTTCCTAGCTACACCTTC. Translating it yields CASNGDRGLPSYTF. Supplemented by reference TRBV30 and TRBJ1-2, the full variable domain reads SQTIHQWPATLVQPVGSPLSLECTVEGTSNPNLYWYRQAAGRGLQLLFYSVGIGQISSEVPQNLSASRPQDRQFILSSKKLLLSDSGFYLCASNGDRGLPSYTFGSGTRLTVV.

This chain joins TRBV30 and TRBJ1-2, with D possibly matching TRBD1 (5 bases). The ends were cut back, 1 base at V and 10 bases at J, with 19 bases in the middle. The CDR3 is 14 amino acids. Germline lookup yields CDR1 GTSNPN and CDR2 SVGIG (reference sequence). CDR3 sequence reads: CAWSAGTAGGVYTF. CDR3 DNA: TGTGCCTGGAGTGCAGGGACGGCGGGAGGTGTCTACACCTTC.

In this sample, this clone turned up once. The V gene is TRBV2, the J gene TRBJ1-1, with 7 bases fitting TRBD1. The V gene's germline CDR1 is SNHLY and CDR2 FYNNEI. This CDR3 has 14 amino acids. The J segment lost 0 bases and the V segment lost 11 bases, leaving 9 bases of the junction unmatched. CDR3 nucleotides: TGTGCCGGGGAGGGGGCGAGAATGAACACTGAAGCTTTCTTT. It codes for CAGEGARMNTEAFF.

V gene TRBV4-2 combines with J gene TRBJ2-7; 13 bases match TRBD2. Germline CDR1 reads LGHNA; CDR2 reads YNFKEQ. Trimming removed 4 bases from V and 3 bases from J; junction bases left unmatched: 21. This CDR3 spans 21 amino acids. CDR3 in DNA: TGTGCCAGCAGCCCGGCCCTTACTAGCGGGAGGGCCGGCTTTGAGGACTACGAGCAGTACTTC. Translated, it gives CASSPALTSGRAGFEDYEQYF.

The chain carries TRBV10-1 and TRBJ1-1; D call uncertain. Germline values: CDR1 WNHNN, CDR2 SYGVQD (reference sequence). V lost 3 bases, J lost 4 bases, and 9 bases lay in between. There are 13 residues in the CDR3. The CDR3 sequence is CASSEGEFTEAFF. CDR3 nucleotides: TGCGCCAGCAGTGAAGGTGAATTCACTGAAGCTTTCTTT.

The J gene is TRBJ2-6, the V gene TRBV7-3, with no clear D. Germline CDR1 and CDR2: SGHTA and FQGTGA. The CDR3 has 17 residues. Trimming removed 1 base at V and 0 bases at J, with 10 bases between. The DNA for the CDR3 is TGTGCCAGCAGCTTAAGGGTGGCTTTCTCTGGGGCCAACGTCCTGACTTTC. Amino acids: CASSLRVAFSGANVLTF.

The chain has TRBV7-8 and TRBJ2-3; the D gene is possibly TRBD2 (7 bases). The CDR3 spans 16 residues. Germline values: CDR1 SGHVS, CDR2 FQNEAQ. Trimming left V 1 base short and J 3 bases short, with 14 bases between. The CDR3 region has the DNA TGTGCCAGCAGCTTAGTTGGGGGGGGCGTGACAGATACGCAGTATTTT. Translated, it gives CASSLVGGGVTDTQYF.

Turning to this clone: One base separates it from a far larger clone, so it is likely a read error. The chain employs TRBV20-1 and TRBJ2-7; D is uncertain. V was cut by 7 bases and J by 4 bases, with 11 bases left in between. Germline V gene sequence: CDR1 DFQATT, CDR2 SNEGSKA (reference sequence). The CDR3 length is 11 residues. The CDR3 sequence: CSVRSRYEQYF. For the CDR3, the DNA is TGCAGTGTTCGGAGTCGGTACGAGCAGTACTTC.

In this sample, this clone turned up a few times. Within the sample, other DNA sequences also encode this same CDR3. The V and J genes are TRBV5-1 and TRBJ1-1; D uncertain. The CDR3 totals 13 residues. The germline CDR1 and CDR2 sequences are SGHRS and YFSETQ. Trimming removed 0 bases at V and 1 base at J, with 4 bases between. The CDR3 DNA follows: TGCGCCAGCAGCTTGGAAGAGAACACTGAAGCTTTCTTT. This encodes CASSLEENTEAFF.

This clone was found once. CDR3 DNA sequence: TGTGCCAGTAGTATAGCGGGAATTTACGAGCAGTACTTC. It yields the protein CASSIAGIYEQYF. The J gene is TRBJ2-7, the V gene TRBV19, with D possibly TRBD2 on 5 matching bases. The CDR3 is 13 amino acids. Germline V lookup: CDR1 LNHDA, CDR2 SQIVND (reference sequence). V shed 1 base and J shed 4 bases, with 8 bases lying between them.

The genes are TRBV7-3 and TRBJ2-3; D is undetermined. The V end lost 5 bases, the J end lost 0 bases, and 9 bases lay between the germline ends. Germline V gene data show CDR1 as SGHTA and CDR2 as FQGTGA. The CDR3 consists of 14 residues. CDR3 sequence: CASSRYKSTDTQYF. CDR3 nucleotide sequence: TGTGCCAGCAGCAGATACAAAAGCACAGATACGCAGTATTTT.

V and J are TRBV21-1 and TRBJ1-1. TRBV21-1 counts as a pseudogene. CDR3 length equals 11 residues. CDR3 bases: TGTGCCAGCTATGGCAGCTCTGAAGCTTTCTTT. This gives the protein CASYGSSEAFF.

The V and J genes are TRBV2 and TRBJ1-4; 7 bases are shared with TRBD1. Germline-derived CDR1 and CDR2 are SNHLY and FYNNEI. The J segment lost 4 bases and the V segment lost 6 bases, leaving 5 bases of the junction unmatched. The CDR3 is made up of 14 amino acids. The CDR3 region is CASRAGQSNEKLFF. For the CDR3, the DNA is TGTGCCAGCAGGGCGGGACAGAGTAATGAAAAACTGTTTTTT.

The chain couples TRBV19 to TRBJ2-1, with 7 positions matching TRBD2. V shed 3 bases and J 6 bases; nucleotides not matched to a gene: 8. The CDR3 has 15 residues. CDR1 LNHDA and CDR2 SQIVND come from the germline V gene (reference sequence). The chain's CDR3 is CASSISAGRVNEQFF. Here the CDR3 DNA reads TGTGCCAGTAGTATTTCGGCAGGGAGGGTCAATGAGCAGTTCTTC.

V usage is TRBV27 and J usage is TRBJ2-1; D is possibly TRBD1 (5 bases). Germline V CDR1 and CDR2: MNHEY, SMNVEV (reference sequence). The length of the CDR3 is 14 residues. V was cut by 2 bases and J by 13 bases, with 18 bases left in between. CDR3 sequence reads: CASSLRRQGISQFF. CDR3 sequence (DNA): TGTGCCAGCAGTTTACGGCGGCAGGGAATTTCCCAGTTCTTC.

CDR3: CASSGRGRGQQETQYF. The CDR3 bases are TGTGCCAGCAGTGGCAGGGGCAGGGGGCAGCAAGAGACCCAGTACTTC. The genes are TRBV27 and TRBJ2-5; 8 bases map to TRBD1. CDR3 size: 16 residues. Germline lookup yields CDR1 MNHEY and CDR2 SMNVEV (reference sequence). The ends lost 5 bases at V and 2 bases at J; junction bases unmatched: 10.

The chain carries TRBV14 and TRBJ1-3; no reliable D call. Trimming removed 4 bases from V and 0 bases from J, with 13 bases in between. The length of the CDR3 is 16 residues. Per germline, CDR1 SGHDN and CDR2 FVKESK. The CDR3 sequence is CASSRLEWSSGNTIYF. The DNA for the CDR3 is TGTGCCAGCAGCCGCCTAGAATGGAGCTCTGGAAACACCATATATTTT.

The CDR3 nucleotides read TGCGCCAGCAGCCTAACCCGATCAGCGGGAGGGATACAAGAGACCCAGTACTTC. It is translated as CASSLTRSAGGIQETQYF. This sequence joins TRBV5-1 and TRBJ2-5, with 10 bases that match TRBD2. The germline V gene has CDR1 SGHRS and CDR2 YFSETQ. V lost 4 bases to trimming and J lost 2 bases; unmatched junction nucleotides: 14. CDR3 length: 18 residues.